This T cell receptor beta chain emerged from a study of cytomegalovirus exposure and HLA in healthy donors. Study-wide findings and caveats: Being indistinguishable, some V segments were excluded, TRBV6-2 and TRBV6-3 among them.

As to this clone: The antigen remains undetermined.

Vbeta (60) and Jbeta (13) primers were used in the PCR. Authors' data handling: Later work found tens of millions of unique TCR beta chains, with approximately 12 million shared. This table comes from immunoSEQ multiplex PCR, and its TCRdb copy is limited to in-frame clones, with some not included. That table gives V, J and clone size, and the DNA gave D and trimming. The repertoire consists of 100,000 to 150,000 clones, with approximately 78% occurring once and the leading ten covering 5.9%. The germline V gene encodes CDR1 SGHRS and CDR2 YFSETQ. The CDR3 extends over 15 amino acids. V lost 0 bases to trimming and J lost 0 bases, with 10 bases between them.

The rearrangement joins TRBV5-1 to TRBJ2-7, with D maybe TRBD1 (6 bases). The receptor was derived from a woman in her thirties or forties in good health and CMV-seropositive. The sequencing input was PBMCs. CDR3 region: CASSLDPGVSYEQYF. The CDR3 region has the DNA TGCGCCAGCAGCTTGGACCCAGGGGTCTCCTACGAGCAGTACTTC.